The clone carrying this T cell receptor beta chain was picked up many times. Its specificity is unknown. TCRdb passed the PCR reads through MiXCR, listing each CDR3 protein once. The table includes roughly 97,000 distinct CDR3 sequences, more than 20% detected once. The data stem from a study of molecular identifiers for immune sequencing clone quantification. Study-level points and caveats: Clones exceeding 20 RNA copies carried over 99% of effector molecules but under 1% of naive-cell molecules.

The CDR3 is made up of 13 amino acids. V was shortened by 5 bases and J by 4 bases, with 12 bases between the two germline ends. Germline V lookup: CDR1 MDHEN, CDR2 SYDVKM. This TCR was sampled from a human donor in good health. Some libraries in this study had Jurkat cell RNA spiked in. V usage is TRBV28 and J usage is TRBJ2-7, with D maybe TRBD1 (6 bases). Sequencing was carried out using naive CD8+ T cells from blood, with Jurkat cell RNA spiked in. Documented subset: FACS-sorted CD8+CD4-CCR7+CD45RA+ naive T cells. CDR3 coding DNA: TGTGCCAGCAGTACTTCTACAGGGTACGAGCAGTACTTC. Translating it yields CASSTSTGYEQYF. The complete variable domain, with remaining parts taken from reference TRBV28 and TRBJ2-7, reads DVKVTQSSRYLVKRTGEKVFLECVQDMDHENMFWYRQDPGLGLRLIYFSYDVKMKEKGDIPEGYSVSREKKERFSLILESASTNQTSMYLCASSTSTGYEQYFGPGTRLTVT.